Reported below is one T cell receptor (beta chain). The table lists this clonotype with a count of one. Its antigen is unknown. Base quality data are lacking; no much larger clone is found one base away. One read gives only weak evidence. In the study, sorted CD4+ and CD8+ blood T cells from patients with severe aplastic anemia and from healthy subjects underwent deep sequencing of TCR repertoires. Ficoll-Paque density gradient centrifugation was used to isolate peripheral blood mononuclear cells. Before DNA extraction, CD4+ and CD8+ T cells were sorted by FACS or by magnetic beads. V drops 6 bases and J drops 4 bases, leaving 16 bases in between. The CDR3 has 15 amino acids, counting the end cysteine and phenylalanine. Only the CDR3 DNA stays, 45 bases, in frame from base 1. From a lookup of the germline V gene, CDR1 and CDR2 are MNHNS and SASEGT. The sample comes from a study of CD8+CD57+ T cells in acquired aplastic anemia (dated by TCRdb to the late 2010s). Describing the broader study: Extracted DNA from sorted CD4+ and CD8+ cells averaged around 3.3 ug, ranging from roughly 0.17 to 30 ug. Healthy donor samples averaged around 10 million reads for CD4+ and roughly 11 million for CD8+ cells.

Genomic DNA served as template for TCR beta VDJ combination and CDR3 sequence profiling. An Illumina HiSeq 2000 was the platform used for TCR repertoire sequencing. In the original analysis: TRBV/TRBJ rearrangement plots, CDR3 size and DJ length profiles, and Simpson's diversity index were used to evaluate the repertoires. Whichever DNA sequence was most abundant in the deep sequencing data was defined as the immunodominant clone. CDR3 amino acid sequences were screened for sharing across subjects and were compared with published repertoires and the VDJdb database. In TCRdb, the public reads were trimmed at Q25 with fastp and aligned with MiXCR, with productive beta chains retained. Each entry is one CDR3 protein sequence, shown with its most common DNA and genes. TCRdb's processing, not the authors', yielded these V and J calls. This sample comprises 180,000 or so distinct CDR3 sequences, 35% to 50% of them detected only once. The ten top clones hold about 2.9% of the sample.

Summary of the overall study and its limitations: Around 31 CD8+ CDR3 sequences were shared between patients and controls but appeared highly expressed in patients and within their immunodominant clones. Between patients and healthy controls, no significant difference in CD8+ Simpson's diversity was found (P=0.060).

This clonotype originated in a human donor in good health. Material for sequencing was sorted CD4+, CD8+, or CD8+CD57+ T cells (not recorded which) from PBMCs. The sequence links TRBV6-1 to TRBJ2-1; the D gene is possibly TRBD2, with 6 bases matching. The DNA reads TGTGCCAGCAGGGGGACTGACAGCCCTTACAATGAGCAGTTCTTC. The encoded protein is CASRGTDSPYNEQFF.